This T cell receptor beta chain was sequenced during a study of early T cells in non-severe SARS-CoV-2 infection. This clonotype showed up many times. The CDR3 is 12 amino acids. The ends lost 10 bases at V and 4 bases at J; junction bases unmatched: 1. From germline, CDR1 is MDHEN and CDR2 SYDVKM. A single record per CDR3 protein comes from TCRdb applying MiXCR to the 5' RACE reads. The data contain around 99,000 distinct CDR3 sequences, approximately 12% of them singletons. V is TRBV28 and J is TRBJ2-2; 9 bases are shared with TRBD2. The receptor's source is an adult who was a healthcare worker with PCR-confirmed SARS-CoV-2 infection or an uninfected control (not recorded which). Specimen: whole blood. The CDR3 spells CATSGVTGELFF. CDR3 DNA: TGTGCCACTAGCGGGGTCACCGGGGAGCTGTTTTTT.